Listed below are T cell receptor beta chains from one sample, sequenced in a study of blood T cell repertoires in COVID-19. The data were produced by immunoSEQ multiplex PCR, yet TCRdb's version contains in-frame clones alone and is incomplete. The table lists about 90,000 clones, roughly nine tenths of them singletons. Sequencing was performed on peripheral blood. Receptor source: a human donor with active COVID-19. The donor label of this sample is uncertain. Both conserved end residues are part of each CDR3. The D gene is left open where the match is weak. Expanded clones get a size class; other rows say once, few or many, or leave the size out.

clone size,D gene,V gene,J gene,CDR3 protein,CDR3 DNA
.,TRBD2,TRBV7-6,TRBJ2-3,CASSKDLLAGGTDTQYF,TGTGCCAGCAGTAAAGACCTCCTAGCGGGGGGAACAGATACGCAGTATTTT
.,.,TRBV19,TRBJ2-7,CASSITKGASYEQYF,TGTGCCAGTAGTATAACCAAAGGAGCCTCCTACGAGCAGTACTTC
.,TRBD2,TRBV7-3,TRBJ2-1,CASSGGTNNEQFF,TGTGCCAGCAGCGGAGGGACTAACAATGAGCAGTTCTTC
.,TRBD1,TRBV7-6,TRBJ1-1,CASSASFWTGQGNTEAFF,TGTGCCAGCAGCGCCAGTTTTTGGACGGGACAGGGCAACACTGAAGCTTTCTTT
.,.,TRBV29-1,TRBJ1-3,CSGGDGGNTIYF,TGCAGTGGAGGGGATGGTGGAAACACCATATATTTT
.,TRBD2,TRBV6-1,TRBJ2-5,CASSELMSGGEETQYF,TGTGCCAGCAGTGAACTAATGAGCGGGGGGGAAGAGACCCAGTACTTC
.,TRBD1,TRBV6-1,TRBJ1-1,CASSERTGGITEAFF,TGTGCCAGCAGTGAAAGGACAGGGGGTATCACTGAAGCTTTCTTT
.,TRBD1,TRBV6-5,TRBJ1-1,CASSSRTGGMTEAFF,TGTGCCAGCAGTTCCCGGACAGGGGGTATGACTGAAGCTTTCTTT
.,TRBD1,TRBV28,TRBJ1-5,CASSLLSRGLGQPQHF,TGTGCCAGCAGTTTACTTTCCAGGGGGCTAGGTCAGCCCCAGCATTTT
once,TRBD1,TRBV5-1,TRBJ1-6,CASSLYSVGTGHSPLHF,TGCGCCAGCAGCTTGTACTCCGTCGGGACAGGGCATTCACCCCTCCACTTT
.,TRBD1,TRBV5-1,TRBJ2-7,CASSPGTGVAAQYF,TGCGCCAGCAGCCCCGGGACAGGGGTGGCCGCGCAGTACTTC
.,.,TRBV19,TRBJ1-2,CASSKWQGGGYTF,TGTGCCAGTAGCAAGTGGCAGGGAGGGGGCTACACCTTC
.,TRBD1,TRBV12-3/TRBV12-4,TRBJ1-2,CASSLRTGGGYTF,TGTGCCAGCAGTCTAAGGACAGGTGGGGGCTACACCTTC
.,TRBD1,TRBV23-1,TRBJ1-4,CASTLLPGQINEKLFF,TGCGCCAGCACTCTCCTTCCGGGACAGATTAATGAAAAACTGTTTTTT
once,.,TRBV7-2,TRBJ1-4,CASSLSTDEKLFF,TGTGCCAGCAGCTTAAGCACGGATGAAAAACTGTTTTTT
.,.,TRBV6-2/TRBV6-3,TRBJ1-2,CASSYGRDIGYTF,TGTGCCAGCAGTTACGGCAGGGATATTGGCTACACCTTC
.,.,TRBV5-4,TRBJ2-5,CASSLRELETQYF,TGTGCCAGCAGCTTGCGGGAGCTAGAGACCCAGTACTTC
.,TRBD1,TRBV7-2,TRBJ2-1,CASSWDRRLYNEQFF,TGTGCCAGCAGCTGGGACAGGAGGCTGTACAATGAGCAGTTCTTC
.,.,TRBV5-5,TRBJ2-1,CASSPRERSTVTEQFF,TGTGCCAGCAGCCCCCGGGAGAGGTCGACAGTCACAGAGCAGTTCTTC
once,TRBD2,TRBV7-2,TRBJ2-3,CASSTRTSGTDTQYF,TGTGCCAGCAGTACTAGGACTAGCGGCACAGATACGCAGTATTTT
once,.,TRBV28,TRBJ2-3,CASSIRPQGNPDTQYF,TGTGCCAGCAGCATTAGGCCACAGGGAAACCCAGATACGCAGTATTTT
.,.,TRBV2,TRBJ1-1,CASSRNRAEGTEAFF,TGTGCCAGCAGTCGAAACAGGGCCGAAGGGACTGAAGCTTTCTTT